This T cell receptor beta chain was identified during a study of OX40 agonist ivuxolimab in advanced cancers. Study at large: Those treated in dose escalation had hepatocellular carcinoma, melanoma, renal cell cancer or head and neck cancer. A male proportion of about 84% was recorded, with mean age about 62 years and range roughly 23 to 79.

In its sample, this clone was seen once. Profiling relied on immunoSEQ multiplex PCR, and the TCRdb table lists in-frame clones only, not all of them. The table has around 60,000 clones, roughly 86% seen once; the top ten hold 2.8%. Germline assignment: CDR1 SGHDT and CDR2 YYEEEE. The CDR3 is 11 amino acids. Trimming removed 2 bases from V and 4 bases from J, with 4 bases in between. This sequence was found in an adult with an advanced solid tumor such as melanoma, head and neck, liver or kidney cancer. The source material was CD4+ or CD8+ T cells sorted from blood, sampled in a trial of the OX40 agonist ivuxolimab. The V and J genes are TRBV5-6 and TRBJ2-7; D is unresolved. Here the CDR3 DNA reads TGTGCCAGCAGCTTTGATTACGAGCAGTACTTC. As protein: CASSFDYEQYF.